The clone carrying this TCR beta chain came up a few times. Its antigen is still unknown. Alongside a J-beta primer mix, a sample-barcoded 5' primer served in a second PCR lasting about 6 to 11 cycles. TCRdb independently ran MiXCR on the 5' RACE reads; one entry per CDR3 protein. The sample lists around 1,800,000 distinct CDR3 sequences, 30% to 40% occurring once. V was cut by 4 bases and J by 0 bases, with 13 bases left in between. Germline lookup yields CDR1 DFQATT and CDR2 SNEGSKA (reference sequence). This CDR3 has 14 residues. Sample donors were healthy Caucasian individuals that came from Russia, aged roughly 6 to 100. Total RNA amounts of at least 5.5 micrograms were extracted per sample. This record belongs to a study of blood T cells in healthy people across ages. Study findings and constraints: TCR beta diversity was tightly associated with the proportion of naive T cells.

The TCR was taken from a human donor in good health. The chain carries TRBV20-1 and TRBJ2-7; perhaps TRBD1 as D (5 bases). The source material was blood. CDR3 protein: CSAKRQQYSYEQYF. In DNA form, the CDR3 reads TGCAGTGCTAAGCGACAGCAATACTCCTACGAGCAGTACTTC.